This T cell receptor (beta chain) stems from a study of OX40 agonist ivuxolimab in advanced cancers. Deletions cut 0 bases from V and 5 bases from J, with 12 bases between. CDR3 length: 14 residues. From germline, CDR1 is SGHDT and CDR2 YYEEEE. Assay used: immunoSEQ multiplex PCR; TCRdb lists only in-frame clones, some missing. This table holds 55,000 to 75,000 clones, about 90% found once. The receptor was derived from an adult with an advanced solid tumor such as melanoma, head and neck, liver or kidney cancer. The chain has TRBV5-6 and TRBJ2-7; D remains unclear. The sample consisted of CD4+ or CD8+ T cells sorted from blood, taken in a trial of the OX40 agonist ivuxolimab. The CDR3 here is CASSLEGLGHEQYF. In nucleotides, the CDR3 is TGTGCCAGCAGCTTGGAAGGGTTAGGGCACGAGCAGTACTTC.